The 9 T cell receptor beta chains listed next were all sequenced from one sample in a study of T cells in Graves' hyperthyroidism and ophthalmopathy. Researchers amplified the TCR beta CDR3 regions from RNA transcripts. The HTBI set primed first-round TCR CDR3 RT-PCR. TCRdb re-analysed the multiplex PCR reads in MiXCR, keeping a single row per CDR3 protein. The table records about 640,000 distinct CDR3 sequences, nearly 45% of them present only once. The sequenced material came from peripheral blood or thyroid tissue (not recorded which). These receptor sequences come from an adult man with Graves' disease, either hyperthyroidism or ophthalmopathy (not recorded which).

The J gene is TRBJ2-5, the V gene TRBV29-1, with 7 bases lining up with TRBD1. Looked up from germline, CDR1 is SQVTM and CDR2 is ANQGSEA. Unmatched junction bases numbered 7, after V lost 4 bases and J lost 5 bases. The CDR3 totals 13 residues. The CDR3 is CSVGARGNETQYF. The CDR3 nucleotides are TGCAGCGTTGGTGCCAGGGGGAATGAGACCCAGTACTTC.

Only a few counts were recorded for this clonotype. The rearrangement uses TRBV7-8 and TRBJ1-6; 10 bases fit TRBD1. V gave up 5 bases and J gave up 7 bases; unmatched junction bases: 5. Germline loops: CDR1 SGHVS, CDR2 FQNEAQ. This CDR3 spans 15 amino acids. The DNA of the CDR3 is TGTGCCAGCAGCCTGGGACAGGGGCCCAATTCACCCCTCCACTTT. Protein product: CASSLGQGPNSPLHF.

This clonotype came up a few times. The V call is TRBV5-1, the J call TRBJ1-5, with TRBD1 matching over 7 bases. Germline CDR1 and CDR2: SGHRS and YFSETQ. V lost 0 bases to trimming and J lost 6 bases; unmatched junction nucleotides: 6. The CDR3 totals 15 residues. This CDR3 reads CASSLGQDRRQPQHF. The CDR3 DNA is TGCGCCAGCAGCTTGGGTCAGGACAGGCGTCAGCCCCAGCATTTT.

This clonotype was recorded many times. The DNA of the CDR3 is TGTGCCAGCAGTAATATCGGCCAGCGGCCTCAAGAGACCCAGTACTTC. Protein: CASSNIGQRPQETQYF. The chain employs TRBV2 and TRBJ2-5, with a weak D call TRBD2 (5 bases). Germline V CDR1 and CDR2: SNHLY, FYNNEI. Between the trimmed V and J ends, which lost 5 bases and 2 bases, there was a span of 18 bases. This CDR3 is 16 amino acids long.

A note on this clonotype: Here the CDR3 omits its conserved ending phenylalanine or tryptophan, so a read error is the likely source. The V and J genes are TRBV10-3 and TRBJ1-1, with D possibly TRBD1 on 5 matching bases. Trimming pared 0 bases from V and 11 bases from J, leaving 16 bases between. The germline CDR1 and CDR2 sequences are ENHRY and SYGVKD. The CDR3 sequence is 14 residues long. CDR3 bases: TGTGCCATCAGTGAGTCCCTAGCGGTGGGGACGGCTTTCCTT. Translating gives CAISESLAVGTAFL.

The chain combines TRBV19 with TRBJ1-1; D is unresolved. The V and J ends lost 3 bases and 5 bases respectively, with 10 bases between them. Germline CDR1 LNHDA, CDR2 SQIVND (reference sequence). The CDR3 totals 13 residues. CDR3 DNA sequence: TGTGCCAGTAGTATGGCCCTTGGGACTGAAGCTTTCTTT. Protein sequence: CASSMALGTEAFF.

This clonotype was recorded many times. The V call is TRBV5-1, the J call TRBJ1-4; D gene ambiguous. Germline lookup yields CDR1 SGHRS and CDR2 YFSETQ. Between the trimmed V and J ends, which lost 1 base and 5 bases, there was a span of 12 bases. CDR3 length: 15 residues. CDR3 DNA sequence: TGCGCCAGCAGCTTGCGGTCTGGCGTAAATGAAAAACTGTTTTTT. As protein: CASSLRSGVNEKLFF.

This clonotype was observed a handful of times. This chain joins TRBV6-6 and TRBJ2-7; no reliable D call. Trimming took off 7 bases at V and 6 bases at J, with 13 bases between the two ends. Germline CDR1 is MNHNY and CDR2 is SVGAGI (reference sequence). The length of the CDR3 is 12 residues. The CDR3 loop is CASTKGFGEQYF. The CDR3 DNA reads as TGTGCCAGCACAAAGGGATTCGGCGAGCAGTACTTC.

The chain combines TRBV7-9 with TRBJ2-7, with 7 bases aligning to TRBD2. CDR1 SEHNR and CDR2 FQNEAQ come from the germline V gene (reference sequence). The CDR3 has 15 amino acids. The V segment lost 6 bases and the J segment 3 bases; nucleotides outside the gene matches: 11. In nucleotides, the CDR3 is TGTGCCAGCAGTACCTTGGCGGGGGAACTCTACGAGCAGTACTTC. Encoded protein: CASSTLAGELYEQYF.